This T cell receptor beta chain appears in the sequencing data of a study of a mutant IDH1 vaccine in newly diagnosed glioma. Study in general: At weeks 1, 3, 5, 7, 11, 15, 19 and 23, patients received a vaccination, eight in all. Either 4-6 weeks after radiotherapy alone or alongside temozolomide, vaccination was begun.

Of note for this clone: As yet, its antigen is unknown.

Described time point: week 5, during vaccination. Vaccine doses each comprised 300 ug of mutant IDH1 20-mer peptide, with topical imiquimod. Profiled with immunoSEQ multiplex PCR; TCRdb holds only in-frame clones, not every one. Among around 61,000 clones listed, 85% to 90% were seen once. CDR1 is SGHAT, CDR2 FQNNGV, per germline. The CDR3 sequence is 16 residues long. V was cut by 0 bases and J by 9 bases, with 18 bases left in between. Sequenced material: PBMCs, taken from a glioma patient whose treatment included an IDH1 peptide vaccine. This TCR derives from a woman in her forties with glioma. The chain has TRBV11-2 and TRBJ2-1, with D perhaps matching TRBD1 or TRBD2 (5 bases each). The CDR3, as DNA: TGTGCCAGCAGCTTAGATTTCGGGGCAGGGACCGCTGAGCAGTTCTTC. Its protein is CASSLDFGAGTAEQFF. The variable domain in full, with the rest retrieved from reference TRBV11-2 and TRBJ2-1, is EAGVAQSPRYKIIEKRQSVAFWCNPISGHATLYWYQQILGQGPKLLIQFQNNGVVDDSQLPKDRFSAERLKGVDSTLKIQPAKLEDSAVYLCASSLDFGAGTAEQFFGPGTRLTVL.